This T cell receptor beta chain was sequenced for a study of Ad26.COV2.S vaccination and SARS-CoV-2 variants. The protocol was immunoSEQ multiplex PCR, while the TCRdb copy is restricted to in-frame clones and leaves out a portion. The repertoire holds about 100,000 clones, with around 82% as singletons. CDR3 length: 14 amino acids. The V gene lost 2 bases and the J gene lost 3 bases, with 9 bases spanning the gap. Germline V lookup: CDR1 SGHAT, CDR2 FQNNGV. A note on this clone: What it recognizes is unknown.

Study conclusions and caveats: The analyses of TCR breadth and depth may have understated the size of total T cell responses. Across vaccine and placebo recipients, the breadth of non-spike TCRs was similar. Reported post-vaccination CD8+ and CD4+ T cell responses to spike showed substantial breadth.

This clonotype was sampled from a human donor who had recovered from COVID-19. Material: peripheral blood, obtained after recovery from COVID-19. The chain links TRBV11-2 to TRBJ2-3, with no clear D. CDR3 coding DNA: TGTGCCAGCAGCTTAACGTCGGGTACAGATACGCAGTATTTT. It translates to CASSLTSGTDTQYF.